This record covers a single T cell receptor (beta chain). Its antigen is as yet unknown. Germline and genes here are mouse. The read ends 4 residues before the CDR3 terminus; that terminus is restored from the germline J gene. These data originate in a study of CD8+ T cells in alopecia areata. Study in general: Grafting placed skin from 6-12-month-old C3H/HeJ donors with spontaneous alopecia onto approximately 7-11-week-old female C3H/HeJ mice.

Extraction and reverse transcription of RNA yielded cDNA as the sequencing template. Repertoires were generated with immunoSEQ multiplex PCR, while TCRdb's copy carries only in-frame clones and drops some. The sample was found to contain 290,000 or so clones, and every one recurs. Findings of the study overall: Besides other cells, scalp samples also yield sequences of resident alphabeta T cells from normal skin. Alopecia totalis/universalis scalp especially showed more expanded CD8+ clones than normal scalp.

The CDR3 extends over 14 amino acids. Germline assignment: CDR1 NSHNY and CDR2 SYGAGN. Using CD4, CD8alpha, NKG2D, NKG2ACE and other markers, pooled cutaneous lymph node cells were sorted. This clonotype was obtained from a C3H/HeJ mouse with alopecia areata. The strain is characterized by the MHC haplotype H2-k. Sequencing was carried out using CD4+ T cells sorted from a lymph node. The chain uses TRBV13-1 and TRBJ2-7; 10 positions match TRBD1. CDR3 DNA, as far as it was read: TGTGCCAGCAGTGCCCGGGACAGGGGATAT. As protein: CASSARDRGY. In full, the CDR3 reads CASSARDRGYEQYF.